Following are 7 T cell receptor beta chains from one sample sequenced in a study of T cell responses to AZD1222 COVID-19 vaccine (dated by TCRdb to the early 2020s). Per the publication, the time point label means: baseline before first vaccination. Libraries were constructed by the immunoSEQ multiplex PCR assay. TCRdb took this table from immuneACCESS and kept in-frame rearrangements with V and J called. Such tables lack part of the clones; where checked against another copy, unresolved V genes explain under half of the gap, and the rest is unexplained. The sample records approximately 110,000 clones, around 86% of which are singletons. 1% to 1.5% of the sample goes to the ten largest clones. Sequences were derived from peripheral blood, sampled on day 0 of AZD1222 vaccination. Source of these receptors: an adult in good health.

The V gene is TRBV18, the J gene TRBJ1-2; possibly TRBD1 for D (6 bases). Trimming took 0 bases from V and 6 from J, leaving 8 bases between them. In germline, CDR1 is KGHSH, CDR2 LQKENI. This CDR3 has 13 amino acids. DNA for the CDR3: TGTGCCAGCTCACCACCAGGGGGAAATGGCTACACCTTC. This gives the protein CASSPPGGNGYTF. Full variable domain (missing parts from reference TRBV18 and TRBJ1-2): NAGVMQNPRHLVRRRGQEARLRCSPMKGHSHVYWYRQLPEEGLKFMVYLQKENIIDESGMPKERFSAEFPKEGPSILRIQQVVRGDSAAYFCASSPPGGNGYTFGSGTRLTVV.

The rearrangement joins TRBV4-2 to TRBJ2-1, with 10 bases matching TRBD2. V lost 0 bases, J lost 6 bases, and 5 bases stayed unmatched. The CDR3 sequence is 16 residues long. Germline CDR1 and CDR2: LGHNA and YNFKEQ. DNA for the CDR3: TGTGCCAGCAGCCAAGATTACAGCGGGGGGGGCAATGAGCAGTTCTTC. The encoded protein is CASSQDYSGGGNEQFF.

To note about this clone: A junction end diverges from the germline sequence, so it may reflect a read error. The CDR3 loop is CASSEHFRDKDF. CDR3 nucleotide sequence: TGCGCCAGCAGTGAGCATTTCCGGGACAAAGACTTC. The chain recombines TRBV10-2 with TRBJ2-5, with D possibly matching TRBD1 (6 bases). CDR3 size: 12 residues. Germline-derived CDR1 and CDR2 are WSHSY and SAAADI.

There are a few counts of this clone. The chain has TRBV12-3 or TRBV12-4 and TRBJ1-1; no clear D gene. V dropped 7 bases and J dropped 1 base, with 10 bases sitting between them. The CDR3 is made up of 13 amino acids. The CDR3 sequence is CASTYASNTEAFF. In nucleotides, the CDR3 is TGTGCCAGCACCTATGCCTCGAACACTGAAGCTTTCTTT.

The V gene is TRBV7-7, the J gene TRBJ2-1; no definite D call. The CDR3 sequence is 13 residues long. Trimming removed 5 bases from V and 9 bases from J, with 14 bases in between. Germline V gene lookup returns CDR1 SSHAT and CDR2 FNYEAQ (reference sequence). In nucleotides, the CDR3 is TGTGCCAGCAGCCCCGACACTTTGGGTGAGCAGTTCTTC. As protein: CASSPDTLGEQFF.

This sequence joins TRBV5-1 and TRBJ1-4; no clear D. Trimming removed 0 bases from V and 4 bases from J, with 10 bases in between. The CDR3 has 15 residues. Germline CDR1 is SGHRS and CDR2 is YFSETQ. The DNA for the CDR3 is TGCGCCAGCAGCTTGGGGGGTTATAGTAATGAAAAACTGTTTTTT. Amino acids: CASSLGGYSNEKLFF.

The CDR3 DNA sequence: TGTGCCAGCAGCCAAGGTGTCGAGCAGTACTTC. Translation: CASSQGVEQYF. This chain uses TRBV3-1 (or the pseudogene TRBV3-2) with TRBJ2-7; D is unresolved. Germline assignment: CDR1 LGHDT and CDR2 YNNKEL (reference sequence). V was cut by 1 base and J by 6 bases, with 4 bases left in between. The CDR3 runs to 11 residues.